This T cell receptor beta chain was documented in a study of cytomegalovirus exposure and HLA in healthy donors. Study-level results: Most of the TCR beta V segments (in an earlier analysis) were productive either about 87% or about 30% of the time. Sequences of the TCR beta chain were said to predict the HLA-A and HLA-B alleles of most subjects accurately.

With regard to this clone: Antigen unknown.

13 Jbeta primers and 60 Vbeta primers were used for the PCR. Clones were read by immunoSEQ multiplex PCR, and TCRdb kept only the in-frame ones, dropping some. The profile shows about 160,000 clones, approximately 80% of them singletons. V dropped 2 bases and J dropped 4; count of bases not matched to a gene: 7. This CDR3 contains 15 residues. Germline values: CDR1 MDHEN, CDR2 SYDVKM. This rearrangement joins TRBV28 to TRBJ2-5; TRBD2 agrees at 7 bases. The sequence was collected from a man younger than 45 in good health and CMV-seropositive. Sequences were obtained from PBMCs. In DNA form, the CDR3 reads TGTGCCAGCAGTTTAGGGGGGGGTGGCGGAGAGACCCAGTACTTC. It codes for CASSLGGGGGETQYF.